The 31 T cell receptor beta chains presented below share a single source sample, sequenced in a study of blood T cells in healthy people across ages. Next came a second PCR, run for roughly 7 to 12 cycles, which used a sample-barcoded 5' primer along with a J-beta primer mix. TCRdb analysed the 5' RACE reads with MiXCR anew, one entry per CDR3 protein. The data contain some 890,000 distinct CDR3 sequences, 25% to 35% of them singletons. This sample was shared with a second study, whose subject was T cells of mothers and their children.

Sequences were obtained from blood. Receptors were obtained from a woman in her 40s in good health.

The V gene is TRBV7-9, the J gene TRBJ1-1; D gene unclear. Trimming pared 5 bases from V and 2 bases from J, leaving 15 bases between. Germline V gene lookup returns CDR1 SEHNR and CDR2 FQNEAQ (reference sequence). The CDR3 sequence is 15 residues long. CDR3 DNA sequence: TGTGCCAGCAGCCCCCCTGGGTCCTCTAACACTGAAGCTTTCTTT. Protein sequence: CASSPPGSSNTEAFF.

V is TRBV29-1 and J is TRBJ1-2, with 8 bases that match TRBD1. Trimming at V came to 7 bases and at J to 5 bases, leaving 15 bases not matched to a gene. Germline assignment: CDR1 SQVTM and CDR2 ANQGSEA. The CDR3 is 15 residues long. CDR3 sequence: CSAEGQGAFLYGYTF. The CDR3, as DNA: TGCAGCGCCGAGGGGCAGGGGGCGTTTTTGTATGGCTACACCTTC. Complete variable domain (other parts from reference TRBV29-1 and TRBJ1-2): SAVISQKPSRDICQRGTSLTIQCQVDSQVTMMFWYRQQPGQSLTLIATANQGSEATYESGFVIDKFPISRPNLTFSTLTVSNMSPEDSSIYLCSAEGQGAFLYGYTFGSGTRLTVV.

V gene TRBV27 combines with J gene TRBJ2-7; the D is unclear. Trimming removed 1 base at V and 0 bases at J, with 10 bases between. The CDR3 contains 15 residues. Per the germline V gene, CDR1 is MNHEY and CDR2 is SMNVEV (reference sequence). The CDR3 loop is CASSLWAAGSYEQYF. In nucleotides, the CDR3 is TGTGCCAGCAGTTTATGGGCAGCTGGCTCCTACGAGCAGTACTTC.

The chain carries TRBV7-9 and TRBJ2-1; D gene uncertain. Germline lookup yields CDR1 SEHNR and CDR2 FQNEAQ (reference sequence). Trimming took 1 base from V and 13 from J, leaving 14 bases between them. This CDR3 is 13 amino acids long. CDR3 nucleotides: TGTGCCAGCAGCTTAGACACTCAAGAGACCCAGTTCTTC. This sequence encodes CASSLDTQETQFF.

This sequence joins TRBV4-3 and TRBJ2-7; perhaps D is TRBD1 or TRBD2 (6 bases each). The length of the CDR3 is 15 residues. Germline V lookup: CDR1 LGHNA, CDR2 YSLEER. Deletions cut 3 bases from V and 4 bases from J, with 16 bases between. The CDR3 bases are TGCGCCAGCAGCCAGATTATAGGGGGGAGTTACGAGCAGTACTTC. Its protein is CASSQIIGGSYEQYF.

This chain joins TRBV14 and TRBJ2-5; D unresolved. Judging by the DNA end, TRBJ2-7 fits better; the J call may be wrong. The CDR3 covers 13 residues. Germline values: CDR1 SGHDN, CDR2 FVKESK. The CDR3 DNA reads as TGTGCCAGCAGCCAAGATTACATCCACGAGCAGTACTTC. Its translation: CASSQDYIHEQYF.

This clonotype was seen a few times. V is TRBV28 and J is TRBJ2-1; 8 bases agree with TRBD1. The CDR3 is made up of 14 amino acids. Per germline, CDR1 MDHEN and CDR2 SYDVKM. The trim removed 6 bases at V and 6 bases at J, leaving 7 bases unmatched. This chain's CDR3 is CASSKPDRVNEQFF. CDR3 DNA: TGTGCCAGCAGCAAGCCGGACAGGGTCAATGAGCAGTTCTTC.

In this sample, this clonotype turned up many times. This chain uses TRBV6-2 or TRBV6-3 with TRBJ2-1, with a weak D call TRBD1 (6 bases). The V and J ends lost 7 bases and 4 bases respectively, with 17 bases between them. In germline, CDR1 is MNHEY, CDR2 SVGEGT. The CDR3 is 15 amino acids. CDR3 in amino acids: CASTAFRTAYNEQFF. Here the CDR3 DNA reads TGTGCCAGCACCGCATTTCGGACAGCTTACAATGAGCAGTTCTTC.

The chain is built from TRBV6-6 and TRBJ1-5; D perhaps matches TRBD1 (5 bases). The CDR3 is 14 residues long. CDR1 MNHNY and CDR2 SVGAGI come from the germline V gene (reference sequence). Trimming removed 2 bases at V and 3 bases at J, with 8 bases between. This chain's CDR3 is CASSYDRINQPQHF. The CDR3 DNA follows: TGTGCCAGCAGTTACGACAGAATCAATCAGCCCCAGCATTTT.

On this clonotype itself: Mismatch with germline at one junction end may stem from a read error. The chain recombines TRBV29-1 with TRBJ2-5; TRBD2 matches at 10 bases. This CDR3 has 14 residues. The germline V gene has CDR1 SQVTM and CDR2 ANQGSEA. The CDR3 reads CSAARGLAKETQYF. For the CDR3, the DNA is TGCAGCGCCGCGAGGGGACTAGCGAAAGAGACCCAATACTTC. Variable domain in full (rest from reference TRBV29-1 and TRBJ2-5): SAVISQKPSRDICQRGTSLTIQCQVDSQVTMMFWYRQQPGQSLTLIATANQGSEATYESGFVIDKFPISRPNLTFSTLTVSNMSPEDSSIYLCSAARGLAKETQYFGPGTRLLVL.

In its sample, this clonotype was seen a few times. The chain recombines TRBV7-9 with TRBJ1-5, with 10 bases aligning to TRBD1. CDR3 length: 16 amino acids. V trimming: 5 bases; J trimming: 3 bases; junction bases outside the gene matches: 7. CDR1 SEHNR and CDR2 FQNEAQ come from the germline V gene (reference sequence). The CDR3 sequence: CASSAWDRGYNQPQHF. In DNA form, the CDR3 reads TGTGCCAGCAGCGCCTGGGACAGGGGATACAATCAGCCCCAGCATTTT.

This clonotype came up once. The germline gene is not matched at one end of the junction; a read error may be the cause. This chain links TRBV9 with TRBJ1-2; D call uncertain. Looked up from germline, CDR1 is SGDLS and CDR2 is YYNGEE. The CDR3 totals 14 residues. The CDR3 region has the DNA TGTACCAGCAGCGTAGGTCTTTGGGACTATGGCTACACCTTC. Encoded protein: CTSSVGLWDYGYTF.

This chain uses TRBV7-2 with TRBJ2-1; D not certain. The CDR3 spans 16 residues. Germline assignment: CDR1 SGHTA and CDR2 FQGNSA. V gave up 6 bases and J gave up 3 bases, with 18 bases separating them. The CDR3 loop reads CASSRRVEQYYNEQFF. The DNA of the CDR3 is TGTGCCAGCAGTCGAAGGGTTGAACAGTACTACAATGAGCAGTTCTTC.

In this sample, this clonotype turned up many times. The chain joins TRBV12-3 or TRBV12-4 to TRBJ1-2, with D maybe TRBD1 (6 bases). This CDR3 region has 14 residues. With 6 bases removed from V and 0 bases from J, the gap between germline ends came to 11 bases. CDR3 DNA: TGTGCCAGCAGGGAGACAGGAGCTAACTATGGCTACACCTTC. Translated: CASRETGANYGYTF.

The chain combines TRBV12-3 or TRBV12-4 with TRBJ2-7; possibly TRBD2 for D (5 bases). The CDR3 runs 15 residues. Trimming took off 1 base at V and 8 bases at J, with 18 bases between the two ends. The CDR3, as DNA: TGTGCCAGCAGTTTAGATTCGGGTAGCGCCTGGAAGCAGTACTTC. Residues: CASSLDSGSAWKQYF.

This chain connects TRBV7-9 to TRBJ1-1; 8 bases agree with TRBD1. CDR1 and CDR2 from the germline V gene are SEHNR and FQNEAQ (reference sequence). The CDR3 is made up of 15 amino acids. J was trimmed by 1 base and V by 4 bases; bases with no gene match: 5. The CDR3 loop is CASSYAGGWNTEAFF. The CDR3 DNA reads as TGTGCCAGCAGCTACGCAGGGGGCTGGAACACTGAAGCTTTCTTT.

This clonotype was seen many times. The V call is TRBV27, the J call TRBJ2-7; no reliable D call. V lost 6 bases, J lost 7 bases, and 10 bases lay in between. Looked up from germline, CDR1 is MNHEY and CDR2 is SMNVEV (reference sequence). The CDR3 loop spans 11 amino acids. As DNA, the CDR3 is TGTGCCAGCAGGCTACATGGGGAGCAGTACTTC. This sequence encodes CASRLHGEQYF.

This clonotype was recorded a few times. The chain couples TRBV6-2 or TRBV6-3 to TRBJ1-5; weak D call: TRBD1 (6 bases). Between the trimmed V and J ends, which lost 5 bases and 1 base, there was a span of 15 bases. CDR3 length: 16 amino acids. Per the germline V gene, CDR1 is MNHEY and CDR2 is SVGEGT. CDR3 DNA sequence: TGTGCCAGCAGTCCTCGAGGGGGGCAGAGCAATCAGCCCCAGCATTTT. Its translation: CASSPRGGQSNQPQHF.

This clonotype showed up many times. The chain is built from TRBV27 and TRBJ2-7; 8 bases match TRBD2. There are 13 residues in the CDR3. CDR1 MNHEY and CDR2 SMNVEV come from the germline V gene (reference sequence). J was trimmed by 5 bases and V by 6 bases; bases with no gene match: 6. The CDR3 sequence: CASSGLATHEQYF. Written as DNA, the CDR3 is TGTGCCAGCAGCGGACTAGCCACCCACGAGCAGTACTTC.

This clonotype was detected only a few times. The V call is TRBV2, the J call TRBJ2-1, with 8 bases matching TRBD2. The CDR3 length is 14 residues. V dropped 4 bases and J dropped 9; count of bases not matched to a gene: 8. CDR1 and CDR2 from the germline V gene are SNHLY and FYNNEI. This CDR3 is CASSVLAGTAEQFF. CDR3 sequence (DNA): TGTGCCAGCAGTGTATTAGCGGGGACTGCTGAGCAGTTCTTC.

Of note for this clonotype: A much more abundant neighbour one base away suggests this may be a read error. V gene TRBV27 combines with J gene TRBJ2-6; D might be TRBD1 (5 bases). Germline lookup yields CDR1 MNHEY and CDR2 SMNVEV (reference sequence). The CDR3 runs 17 residues. This CDR3 reads CASSLGGPSSGANVRTF. The CDR3, as DNA: TGTGCCAGCAGTTTAGGCGGACCCAGCTCTGGGGCCAACGTCCGGACTTTC.

This clonotype was seen once. The chain joins TRBV28 to TRBJ1-4; D not certain. The germline V gene encodes CDR1 MDHEN and CDR2 SYDVKM. The germline V and J ends were trimmed by 3 bases and 1 base, with 9 bases remaining between them. The CDR3 is 15 amino acids. DNA of the CDR3: TGTGCCAGCAGTTTTCTTGGGGTAACTAATGAAAAACTGTTTTTT. Its translation: CASSFLGVTNEKLFF. Using reference TRBV28 and TRBJ1-4 for the parts outside the CDR3, the full variable domain is DVKVTQSSRYLVKRTGEKVFLECVQDMDHENMFWYRQDPGLGLRLIYFSYDVKMKEKGDIPEGYSVSREKKERFSLILESASTNQTSMYLCASSFLGVTNEKLFFGSGTQLSVL.

This chain joins TRBV20-1 and TRBJ2-3; TRBD2 aligns across 13 bases. This CDR3 spans 16 amino acids. Germline values: CDR1 DFQATT, CDR2 SNEGSKA (reference sequence). V dropped 7 bases and J dropped 4; count of bases not matched to a gene: 11. The CDR3 is CSVGLRGTSGADTQYF. CDR3 DNA: TGCAGTGTTGGGTTAAGGGGGACTAGCGGGGCAGATACGCAGTATTTT.

The rearrangement joins TRBV6-1 to TRBJ1-2; 7 bases map to TRBD1. The trim removed 1 base at V and 4 bases at J, leaving 6 bases unmatched. Germline loops: CDR1 MNHNS, CDR2 SASEGT. This CDR3 has 15 amino acids. The DNA of the CDR3 is TGTGCCAGCAGTGAAGTGGGACAGTCTTTCTATGGCTACACCTTC. Protein sequence: CASSEVGQSFYGYTF.

This clonotype showed up many times. The V and J genes are TRBV7-9 and TRBJ2-7; 9 bases are shared with TRBD2. Trimming cost V 4 bases and J 3 bases; bases outside gene matches: 4. Germline CDR1 SEHNR, CDR2 FQNEAQ (reference sequence). The CDR3 has 14 amino acids. CDR3 nucleotides: TGTGCCAGCAGCTGGGCGGGGGGGTACTACGAGCAGTACTTC. This encodes CASSWAGGYYEQYF.

In its sample, this clonotype was seen a few times. CDR3 residues: CSVSTGRDTEAFF. CDR3 sequence (DNA): TGCAGCGTTTCGACAGGGAGGGACACTGAAGCTTTCTTT. The chain combines TRBV29-1 with TRBJ1-1; 7 bases fit TRBD1. Germline V gene data show CDR1 as SQVTM and CDR2 as ANQGSEA. This CDR3 is built from 13 residues. The trim removed 5 bases at V and 3 bases at J, leaving 6 bases unmatched.

At least ten counts were recorded for this clonotype. The rearrangement links TRBV4-3 to TRBJ1-1; 7 positions match TRBD1. Germline V gives CDR1 LGHNA, CDR2 YSLEER. The CDR3 contains 15 residues. J gave up 2 bases and V 2 bases, and 5 bases lay outside the gene matches. The CDR3 loop is CASSQFRDSNTEAFF. The CDR3 nucleotides read TGCGCCAGCAGCCAATTCCGGGACAGTAACACTGAAGCTTTCTTT.

This clonotype was seen more than once but under ten times. The V and J genes are TRBV4-3 and TRBJ2-3; D not certain. The CDR3 has 13 residues. The germline V gene has CDR1 LGHNA and CDR2 YSLEER. Trimming stripped 0 bases from V and 6 bases from J, with 7 bases between. The CDR3 loop reads CASSQETVDTQYF. CDR3 DNA sequence: TGCGCCAGCAGCCAAGAGACCGTTGATACGCAGTATTTT.

This clonotype came up many times. V is TRBV12-3 or TRBV12-4 and J is TRBJ1-1, with D perhaps TRBD1 (6 bases). The CDR3 totals 13 residues. Trimming shortened V by 6 bases and J by 4 bases, and 12 bases separated the two germline ends. The CDR3 region is CASRPTGTTEAFF. The CDR3 nucleotides read TGTGCCAGCAGGCCAACAGGGACCACTGAAGCTTTCTTT.

This clonotype showed up many times. This CDR3 reads CSVEEGDGDYEQYF. The CDR3, as DNA: TGCAGCGTTGAAGAAGGAGACGGGGACTACGAGCAGTACTTC. This chain connects TRBV29-1 to TRBJ2-7, with D tentatively TRBD2 (5 bases). Germline CDR1 reads SQVTM; CDR2 reads ANQGSEA. This CDR3 is built from 14 residues. V lost 0 bases, J lost 3 bases, and 12 bases lay in between.

This clonotype was observed a few times. This chain links TRBV28 with TRBJ2-1, with no clear D. The CDR3 is 16 amino acids. Trimming stripped 6 bases from V and 4 bases from J, with 19 bases between. Germline CDR1 MDHEN, CDR2 SYDVKM. The CDR3 reads CASRSRSSLGYNEQFF. Written as DNA, the CDR3 is TGTGCCAGCAGGTCCAGATCAAGTTTGGGGTACAATGAGCAGTTCTTC.